This T cell receptor beta chain was observed in a study of blood T cell repertoires in COVID-19. In the study overall: Sites across the United States, Italy and Spain contributed samples from acute and convalescent COVID-19. The analysed material was cDNA or gDNA that came from T cells, B-cell-depleted T cells, or PBMCs.

The germline V gene encodes CDR1 MNHEY and CDR2 SMNVEV (reference sequence). After removal of 2 bases from V and 6 bases from J, the junction contained 9 bases not matched to a gene. This CDR3 region has 16 residues. As processed by the authors: The authors estimated nucleated cell counts from reference gene primer amplification. Only in-frame clones appear in the TCRdb table, and some are missing; sequencing was by immunoSEQ multiplex PCR. V and J calls and clone size are those listed in that table; D and trimming were worked out from the DNA. The data contain 250,000 to 300,000 clones, 85% of them seen just once; the ten biggest clones take up roughly 5%. This clone has just a few counts.

This TCR derives from a man over 45 with active or convalescent COVID-19. Sequenced: peripheral blood. The chain combines TRBV27 with TRBJ2-1; TRBD2 matches at 8 bases. Written as DNA, the CDR3 is TGTGCCAGCAGTTTAGTGCGGCTAGCGGGCGTCAATGAGCAGTTCTTC. It specifies CASSLVRLAGVNEQFF.